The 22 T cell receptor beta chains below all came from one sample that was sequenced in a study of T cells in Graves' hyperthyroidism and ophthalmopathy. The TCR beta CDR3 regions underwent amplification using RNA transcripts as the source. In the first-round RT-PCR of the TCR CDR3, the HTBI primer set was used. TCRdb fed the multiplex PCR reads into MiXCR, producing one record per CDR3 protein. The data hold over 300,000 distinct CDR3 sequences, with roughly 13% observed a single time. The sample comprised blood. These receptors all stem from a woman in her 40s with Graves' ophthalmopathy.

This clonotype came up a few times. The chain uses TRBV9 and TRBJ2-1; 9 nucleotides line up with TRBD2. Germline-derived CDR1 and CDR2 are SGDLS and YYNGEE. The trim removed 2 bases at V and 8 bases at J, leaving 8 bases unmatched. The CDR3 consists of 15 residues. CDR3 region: CASSVGNSGSYEQFF. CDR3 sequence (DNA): TGTGCCAGCAGCGTCGGTAATAGCGGGAGTTATGAGCAGTTCTTC.

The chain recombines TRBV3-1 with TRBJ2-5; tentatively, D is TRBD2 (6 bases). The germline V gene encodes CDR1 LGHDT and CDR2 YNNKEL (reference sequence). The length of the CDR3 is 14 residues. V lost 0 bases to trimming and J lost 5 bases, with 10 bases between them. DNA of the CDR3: TGTGCCAGCAGCCAAGATGGGGGACTGGAGACCCAGTACTTC. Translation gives CASSQDGGLETQYF.

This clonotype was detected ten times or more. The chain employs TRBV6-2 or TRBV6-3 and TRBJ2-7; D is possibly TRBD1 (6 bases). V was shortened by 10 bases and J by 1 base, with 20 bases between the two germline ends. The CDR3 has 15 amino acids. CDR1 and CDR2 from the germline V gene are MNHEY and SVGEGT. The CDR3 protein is CAIQSSLQGSYEQYF. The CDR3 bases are TGTGCCATCCAGTCTTCCTTACAGGGTTCCTACGAGCAGTACTTC.

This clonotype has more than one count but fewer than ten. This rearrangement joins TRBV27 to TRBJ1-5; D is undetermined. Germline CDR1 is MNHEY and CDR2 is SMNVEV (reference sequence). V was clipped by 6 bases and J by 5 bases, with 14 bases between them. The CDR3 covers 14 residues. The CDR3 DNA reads TGTGCCAGCAGACGCTCGGAGCGGCATCAGCCCCAGCATTTT. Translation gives CASRRSERHQPQHF.

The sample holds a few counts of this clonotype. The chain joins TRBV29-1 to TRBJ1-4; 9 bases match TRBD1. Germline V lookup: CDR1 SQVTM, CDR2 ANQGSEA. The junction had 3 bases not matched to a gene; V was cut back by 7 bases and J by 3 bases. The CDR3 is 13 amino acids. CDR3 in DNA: TGCAGCGCTTACAGGGGGCCTAATGAAAAACTGTTTTTT. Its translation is CSAYRGPNEKLFF.

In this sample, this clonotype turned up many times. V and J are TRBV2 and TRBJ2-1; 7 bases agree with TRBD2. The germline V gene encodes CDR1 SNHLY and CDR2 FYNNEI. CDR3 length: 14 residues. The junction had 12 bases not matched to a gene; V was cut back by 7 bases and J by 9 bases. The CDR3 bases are TGTGCCAGCACCTCCGTGACTAGCTCGGTTGAGCAGTTCTTC. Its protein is CASTSVTSSVEQFF.

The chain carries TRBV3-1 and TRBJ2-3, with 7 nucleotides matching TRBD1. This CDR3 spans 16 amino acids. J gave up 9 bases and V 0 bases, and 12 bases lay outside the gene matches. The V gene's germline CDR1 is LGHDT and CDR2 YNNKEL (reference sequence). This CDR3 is CASSQDPGTALSTQYF. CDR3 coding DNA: TGTGCCAGCAGCCAAGACCCCGGGACAGCGCTTTCGACGCAGTATTTT.

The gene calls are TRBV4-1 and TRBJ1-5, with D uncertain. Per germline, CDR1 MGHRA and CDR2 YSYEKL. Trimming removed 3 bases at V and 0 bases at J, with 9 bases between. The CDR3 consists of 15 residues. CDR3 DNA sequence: TGCGCCAGCAGCCAGCTCCAGGATAGCAATCAGCCCCAGCATTTT. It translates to CASSQLQDSNQPQHF.

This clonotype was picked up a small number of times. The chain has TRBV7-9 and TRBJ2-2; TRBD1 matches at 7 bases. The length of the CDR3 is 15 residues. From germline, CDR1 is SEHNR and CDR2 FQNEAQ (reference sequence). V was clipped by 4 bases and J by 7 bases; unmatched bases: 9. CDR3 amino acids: CASSSSTGVIGELFF. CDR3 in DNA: TGTGCCAGCAGCTCCTCCACAGGGGTAATCGGGGAGCTGTTTTTT.

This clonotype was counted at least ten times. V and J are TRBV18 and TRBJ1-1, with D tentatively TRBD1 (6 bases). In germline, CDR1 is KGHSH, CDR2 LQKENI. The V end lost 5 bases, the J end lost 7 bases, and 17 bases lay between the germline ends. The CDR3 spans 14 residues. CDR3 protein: CASSGLQGTGEAFF. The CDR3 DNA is TGTGCCAGCTCAGGACTACAGGGAACTGGTGAAGCTTTCTTT.

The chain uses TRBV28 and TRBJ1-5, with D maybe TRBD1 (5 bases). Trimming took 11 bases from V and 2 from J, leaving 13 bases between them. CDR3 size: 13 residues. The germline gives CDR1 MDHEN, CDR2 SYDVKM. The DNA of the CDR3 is TGTGCCGGGCAGGGTACCGGCAATCAGCCCCAGCATTTT. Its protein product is CAGQGTGNQPQHF. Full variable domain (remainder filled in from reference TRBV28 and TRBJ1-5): DVKVTQSSRYLVKRTGEKVFLECVQDMDHENMFWYRQDPGLGLRLIYFSYDVKMKEKGDIPEGYSVSREKKERFSLILESASTNQTSMYLCAGQGTGNQPQHFGDGTRLSIL.

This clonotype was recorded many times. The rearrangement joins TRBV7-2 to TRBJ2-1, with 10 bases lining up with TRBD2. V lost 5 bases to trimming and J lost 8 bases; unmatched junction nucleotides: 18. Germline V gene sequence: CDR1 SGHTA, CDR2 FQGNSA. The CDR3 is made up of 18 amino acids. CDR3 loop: CASSREGMWLAGVYEQFF. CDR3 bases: TGTGCCAGCAGCAGAGAGGGTATGTGGCTAGCGGGAGTTTATGAGCAGTTCTTC.

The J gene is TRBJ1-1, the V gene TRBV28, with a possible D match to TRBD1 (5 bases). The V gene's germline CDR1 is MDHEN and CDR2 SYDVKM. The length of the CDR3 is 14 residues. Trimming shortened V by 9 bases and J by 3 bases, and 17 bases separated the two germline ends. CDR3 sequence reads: CASTGLGLDTEAFF. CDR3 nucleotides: TGTGCCAGTACAGGCCTAGGTTTGGACACTGAAGCTTTCTTT.

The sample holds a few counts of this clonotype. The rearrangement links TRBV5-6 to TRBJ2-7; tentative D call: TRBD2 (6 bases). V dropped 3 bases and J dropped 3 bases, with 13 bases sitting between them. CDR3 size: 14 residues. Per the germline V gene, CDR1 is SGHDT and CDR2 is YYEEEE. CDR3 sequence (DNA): TGTGCCAGCAGCTCCCAGAGGGGACTCTACGAGCAGTACTTC. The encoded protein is CASSSQRGLYEQYF. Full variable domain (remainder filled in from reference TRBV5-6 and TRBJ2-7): DAGVTQSPTHLIKTRGQQVTLRCSPKSGHDTVSWYQQALGQGPQFIFQYYEEEERQRGNFPDRFSGHQFPNYSSELNVNALLLGDSALYLCASSSQRGLYEQYFGPGTRLTVT.

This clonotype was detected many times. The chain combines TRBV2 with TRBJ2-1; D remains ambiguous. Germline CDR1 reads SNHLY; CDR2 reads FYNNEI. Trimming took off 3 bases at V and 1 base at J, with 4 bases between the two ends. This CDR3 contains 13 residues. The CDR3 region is CASSEWSYNEQFF. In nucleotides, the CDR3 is TGTGCCAGCAGTGAGTGGTCCTACAATGAGCAGTTCTTC. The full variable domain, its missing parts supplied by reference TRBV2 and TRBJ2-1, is EPEVTQTPSHQVTQMGQEVILRCVPISNHLYFYWYRQILGQKVEFLVSFYNNEISEKSEIFDDQFSVERPDGSNFTLKIRSTKLEDSAMYFCASSEWSYNEQFFGPGTRLTVL.

This chain's CDR3 is CASSAFLRDIDTQYF. CDR3 coding DNA: TGTGCCAGCAGCGCCTTCCTGCGGGATATAGATACGCAGTATTTT. The chain couples TRBV9 to TRBJ2-3; D may be TRBD2 (6 bases). The CDR3 sequence is 15 residues long. Germline CDR1 and CDR2: SGDLS and YYNGEE. The V gene lost 3 bases and the J gene lost 5 bases, with 16 bases spanning the gap.

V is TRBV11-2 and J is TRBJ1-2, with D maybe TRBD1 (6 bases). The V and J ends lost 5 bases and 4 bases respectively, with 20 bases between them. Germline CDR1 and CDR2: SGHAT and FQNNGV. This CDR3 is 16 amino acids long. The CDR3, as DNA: TGTGCCAGCAGCGCAGGTTACGCTCAGGGGCTCTATGGCTACACCTTC. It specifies CASSAGYAQGLYGYTF.

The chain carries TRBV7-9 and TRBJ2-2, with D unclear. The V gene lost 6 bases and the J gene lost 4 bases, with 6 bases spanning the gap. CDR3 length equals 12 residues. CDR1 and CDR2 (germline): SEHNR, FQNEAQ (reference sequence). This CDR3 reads CASREFTGELFF. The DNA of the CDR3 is TGTGCCAGCAGGGAGTTCACCGGGGAGCTGTTTTTT.

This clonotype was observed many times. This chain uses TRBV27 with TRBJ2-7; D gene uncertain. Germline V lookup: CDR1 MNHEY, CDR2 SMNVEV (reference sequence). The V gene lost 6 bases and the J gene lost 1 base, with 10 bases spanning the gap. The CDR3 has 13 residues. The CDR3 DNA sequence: TGTGCCAGCAGGGGGTGGGGTTCCTACGAGCAGTACTTC. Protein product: CASRGWGSYEQYF.

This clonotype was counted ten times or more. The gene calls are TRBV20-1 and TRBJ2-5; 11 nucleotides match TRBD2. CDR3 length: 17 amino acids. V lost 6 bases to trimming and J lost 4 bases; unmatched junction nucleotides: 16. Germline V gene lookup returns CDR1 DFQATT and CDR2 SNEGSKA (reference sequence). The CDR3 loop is CSARGASTSGRSETQYF. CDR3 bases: TGCAGTGCGAGGGGGGCCAGTACTAGCGGGAGATCAGAGACCCAGTACTTC.

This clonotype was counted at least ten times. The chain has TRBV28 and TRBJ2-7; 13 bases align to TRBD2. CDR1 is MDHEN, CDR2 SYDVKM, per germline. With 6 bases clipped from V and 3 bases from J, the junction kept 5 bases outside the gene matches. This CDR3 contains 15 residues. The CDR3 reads CASSTSGRAVYEQYF. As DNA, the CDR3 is TGTGCCAGCAGCACTAGCGGGAGGGCCGTCTACGAGCAGTACTTC.

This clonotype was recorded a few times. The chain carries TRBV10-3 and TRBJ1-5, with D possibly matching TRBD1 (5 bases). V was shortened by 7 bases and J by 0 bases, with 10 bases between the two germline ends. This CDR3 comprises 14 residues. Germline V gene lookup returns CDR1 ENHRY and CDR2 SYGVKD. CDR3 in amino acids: CAITQDYSNQPQHF. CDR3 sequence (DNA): TGTGCCATCACACAGGATTATAGCAATCAGCCCCAGCATTTT.